Listed here are 18 T cell receptor beta chains from one sample, sequenced in a study of blood T cell repertoires in COVID-19. Using immunoSEQ multiplex PCR, the repertoire was profiled, and TCRdb retains in-frame clones only, with some absent. The sample records more than 140,000 clones, almost 90% being singletons. The sample consisted of peripheral blood. The source is a woman in her fifties or sixties with acute or convalescent COVID-19.

This chain connects TRBV27 to TRBJ1-6; 7 positions match TRBD1. The trim removed 5 bases at V and 7 bases at J, leaving 8 bases unmatched. The CDR3 spans 15 residues. CDR1 MNHEY and CDR2 SMNVEV come from the germline V gene (reference sequence). CDR3 amino acids: CASSPSGQPNSPLHF. The CDR3 region has the DNA TGTGCCAGCAGTCCTTCGGGACAGCCCAATTCACCCCTCCACTTT.

The gene calls are TRBV12-3 or TRBV12-4 and TRBJ2-6; D not certain. V gave up 6 bases and J gave up 3 bases, with 6 bases separating them. The CDR3 is 13 amino acids. CDR3 protein: CASRPGGANVLTF. CDR3 DNA sequence: TGTGCCAGCAGGCCCGGTGGGGCCAACGTCCTGACTTTC.

This chain joins TRBV5-1 and TRBJ1-1; 7 bases map to TRBD1. V was clipped by 4 bases and J by 3 bases; unmatched bases: 3. Germline V gene sequence: CDR1 SGHRS, CDR2 YFSETQ. The CDR3 runs to 13 residues. Written as DNA, the CDR3 is TGCGCCAGCAGCGTACAGGGGTACACTGAAGCTTTCTTT. Translated, it gives CASSVQGYTEAFF. Drawing the rest from reference TRBV5-1 and TRBJ1-1, the complete variable domain is KAGVTQTPRYLIKTRGQQVTLSCSPISGHRSVSWYQQTPGQGLQFLFEYFSETQRNKGNFPGRFSGRQFSNSRSEMNVSTLELGDSALYLCASSVQGYTEAFFGQGTRLTVV.

The chain links TRBV5-1 to TRBJ2-2; 7 nucleotides align to TRBD2. The CDR3 consists of 16 residues. Trimming removed 3 bases from V and 4 bases from J; junction bases left unmatched: 9. Germline assignment: CDR1 SGHRS and CDR2 YFSETQ. The CDR3 coding sequence is TGCGCCAGCAGCTATTTGGCTAGCGGAGGCACCGGGGAGCTGTTTTTT. The encoded protein is CASSYLASGGTGELFF.

The chain recombines TRBV12-2 with TRBJ2-3; TRBD2, the table's D call, lacks a check against the DNA. TRBV12-2 is a pseudogene. This CDR3 region has 16 residues. CDR3 nucleotide sequence: TGTGCAAGTCGCTCGGGACTAGCGGGGCTACCAGATACGCAGTATTTT. Translating gives CASRSGLAGLPDTQYF.

The V gene is TRBV18, the J gene TRBJ1-2, with 10 bases aligning to TRBD1. The V gene end was trimmed by 2 bases and the J gene end by 8 bases; junction bases not matched to a gene: 11. Germline V CDR1 and CDR2: KGHSH, LQKENI. The CDR3 has 16 residues. The CDR3 DNA reads as TGTGCCAGCTCACCAATGCTCGGACAGGGGGAAGGAGGCTACACCTTC. Translating it yields CASSPMLGQGEGGYTF.

The chain carries TRBV7-9 and TRBJ1-2; D might be TRBD1 (5 bases). There are 15 residues in the CDR3. Germline-derived CDR1 and CDR2 are SEHNR and FQNEAQ (reference sequence). V shed 1 base and J shed 4 bases, with 13 bases lying between them. CDR3: CASSLEARVVYGYTF. CDR3 sequence (DNA): TGTGCCAGCAGCTTAGAGGCCAGGGTCGTCTATGGCTACACCTTC.

Here the CDR3 reads CASSLGGTREGTQYF. DNA of the CDR3: TGTGCCAGCAGCTTGGGCGGGACCCGGGAGGGGACCCAGTACTTC. The rearrangement joins TRBV5-4 to TRBJ2-5; 8 bases align to TRBD2. Trimming removed 0 bases from V and 7 bases from J; junction bases left unmatched: 8. The CDR3 sequence is 15 residues long. Germline V gives CDR1 SGHNT, CDR2 YYREEE (reference sequence).

The chain carries TRBV9 and TRBJ2-2, with D possibly matching TRBD2 (6 bases). The CDR3 has 16 amino acids. Germline lookup yields CDR1 SGDLS and CDR2 YYNGEE. Between the trimmed V and J ends, which lost 4 bases and 1 base, there was a span of 14 bases. The CDR3 bases are TGTGCCAGCAGCCGTTTACTGGGGGGGAACACCGGGGAGCTGTTTTTT. Its protein is CASSRLLGGNTGELFF.

The V and J genes are TRBV4-2 and TRBJ2-2, with D maybe TRBD1 (7 bases). CDR1 is LGHNA, CDR2 YNFKEQ, per germline. The V and J ends lost 2 bases and 7 bases respectively, with 14 bases between them. This CDR3 has 15 residues. The CDR3 region is CASSQNSGGIGELFF. The CDR3 DNA reads TGTGCCAGCAGCCAAAATTCAGGGGGGATCGGGGAGCTGTTTTTT.

The V call is TRBV19, the J call TRBJ2-3; a weak D match, TRBD1 (6 bases). From germline, CDR1 is LNHDA and CDR2 SQIVND (reference sequence). V lost 6 bases, J lost 2 bases, and 9 bases lay in between. The CDR3 has 13 amino acids. The CDR3 nucleotides read TGTGCCAGTAGAAGGGACAACACAGATACGCAGTATTTT. Translation gives CASRRDNTDTQYF.

This clone was found once. This rearrangement joins TRBV19 to TRBJ2-5; perhaps TRBD2 as D (6 bases). CDR3 size: 14 residues. Germline-derived CDR1 and CDR2 are LNHDA and SQIVND (reference sequence). V was pared by 5 bases and J by 2 bases, with 12 bases between. Here the CDR3 DNA reads TGTGCCAGTAGTGCAATCCGGGAGCAAGAGACCCAGTACTTC. Amino acid sequence: CASSAIREQETQYF. Full variable domain (rest looked up from reference TRBV19 and TRBJ2-5): DGGITQSPKYLFRKEGQNVTLSCEQNLNHDAMYWYRQDPGQGLRLIYYSQIVNDFQKGDIAEGYSVSREKKESFPLTVTSAQKNPTAFYLCASSAIREQETQYFGPGTRLLVL.

The chain recombines TRBV19 with TRBJ2-2; D gene ambiguous. Germline loops: CDR1 LNHDA, CDR2 SQIVND (reference sequence). This CDR3 is built from 13 residues. Trimming removed 2 bases at V and 5 bases at J, with 6 bases between. In nucleotides, the CDR3 is TGTGCCAGTAGTATACGCAGGACCGGGGAGCTGTTTTTT. It codes for CASSIRRTGELFF.

This chain connects TRBV29-1 to TRBJ2-3, with 16 bases that match TRBD2. There are 17 residues in the CDR3. In germline, CDR1 is SQVTM, CDR2 ANQGSEA. With V trimmed by 6 bases and J by 2 bases, 8 bases remained unmatched. The CDR3 spells CSVGGTSGGALTDTQYF. The CDR3 nucleotides are TGCAGCGTCGGAGGGACTAGCGGGGGGGCTCTCACAGATACGCAGTATTTT.

This chain uses TRBV5-1 with TRBJ1-6; tentatively, D is TRBD1 (6 bases). In germline, CDR1 is SGHRS, CDR2 YFSETQ. Trimming removed 0 bases from V and 7 bases from J, with 14 bases in between. The CDR3 loop spans 16 amino acids. In DNA form, the CDR3 reads TGCGCCAGCAGCTTGGAGGGGGACCCGGGGAATTCACCCCTCCACTTT. Amino acids: CASSLEGDPGNSPLHF.

The chain joins TRBV5-6 to TRBJ2-3, with TRBD2 matching over 11 bases. The CDR3 extends over 17 amino acids. V was clipped by 0 bases and J by 4 bases; unmatched bases: 7. The V gene's germline CDR1 is SGHDT and CDR2 YYEEEE. In DNA, the CDR3 is TGTGCCAGCAGCTTGGACGTAGCGGGGGGGCCAGCAGATACGCAGTATTTT. Its translation: CASSLDVAGGPADTQYF.

The J gene is TRBJ2-6, the V gene TRBV30; no definite D call. The CDR3 runs 17 residues. Germline V gives CDR1 GTSNPN, CDR2 SVGIG (reference sequence). V dropped 8 bases and J dropped 0 bases, with 20 bases sitting between them. The CDR3 protein is CAASAEYLSSGANVLTF. The CDR3 nucleotides are TGTGCCGCCTCCGCGGAGTACCTTAGCTCTGGGGCCAACGTCCTGACTTTC.

V is TRBV2 and J is TRBJ1-5; no definite D call. Trimming took 4 bases from V and 3 from J, leaving 4 bases between them. The germline CDR1 and CDR2 sequences are SNHLY and FYNNEI. CDR3 length: 12 residues. CDR3 in amino acids: CASSGHNQPQHF. The CDR3 DNA reads TGTGCCAGCAGTGGACACAATCAGCCCCAGCATTTT. Full variable domain (rest looked up from reference TRBV2 and TRBJ1-5): EPEVTQTPSHQVTQMGQEVILRCVPISNHLYFYWYRQILGQKVEFLVSFYNNEISEKSEIFDDQFSVERPDGSNFTLKIRSTKLEDSAMYFCASSGHNQPQHFGDGTRLSIL.